The 24 T cell receptor beta chains below all came from one sample that was sequenced in a study of vaccination and CD4 T cells after COVID-19 (dated by TCRdb to about 2022). Library construction relied on PCR. Instrument used: Illumina iSeq 100. DNA from cultured CD4+ T cells was subjected to TCR sequencing with the Oncomine TCR Beta short-read assay at the Johns Hopkins FTIC core. TCRdb ran its own pipeline on the public reads, namely fastp trimming at Q25 and MiXCR clone calling, and kept in-frame beta chains. Each CDR3 protein appears once, grouped with its most common genes and DNA. The sample data list about 20,000 distinct CDR3 sequences, and around half of these were observed just once. 6.5% to 9% of the sample comes from the top ten. Explained via the paper, the treatment or condition label denotes: approximately 10-day PBMC culture with coronavirus spike peptide pools or control peptides (ViraFEST assay).

Their antigens remain unidentified. Sample: CD4+ T cells from blood, cultured in vitro. These receptors were obtained from a human donor who had recovered from COVID-19.

The CDR3 sequence is CASSLGDAWNTQYF. The CDR3 region has the DNA TGTGCCAGCAGTTTGGGGGACGCTTGGAATACGCAGTATTTT. The chain has TRBV27 and TRBJ2-3; D may be TRBD1 or TRBD2 (5 bases each). The germline V gene has CDR1 MNHEY and CDR2 SMNVEV (reference sequence). The CDR3 spans 14 residues. The V end was cut by 3 bases, the J end by 7 bases, with 14 bases between.

This clonotype was counted a single time. The J gene is TRBJ2-7, the V gene TRBV20-1, with TRBD1 matching 7 bases. V was pared by 2 bases and J by 3 bases, with 13 bases of the junction left unmatched. CDR1 is DFQATT, CDR2 SNEGSKA, per germline (reference sequence). The CDR3 totals 16 residues. The CDR3 bases are TGCAGTGCTAGACACATACAGGGGAAAGGGAACTACGAGCAGTACTTC. Translated: CSARHIQGKGNYEQYF.

In this sample, this clonotype turned up a few times. This CDR3 reads CSASSGAGETQYF. The DNA of the CDR3 is TGCAGTGCTAGCTCGGGGGCCGGGGAGACCCAGTACTTC. The chain combines TRBV20-1 with TRBJ2-5; perhaps D is TRBD1 or TRBD2 (6 bases each). The CDR3 sequence is 13 residues long. Trimming left V 3 bases short and J 5 bases short, with 13 bases between. The germline V gene encodes CDR1 DFQATT and CDR2 SNEGSKA (reference sequence).

This clonotype was found once. The rearrangement uses TRBV6-4 and TRBJ2-3; D is perhaps TRBD2 (6 bases). Deletions cut 5 bases from V and 4 bases from J, with 13 bases between. The CDR3 sequence is 14 residues long. Germline V CDR1 and CDR2: MRHNA, SNTAGT. CDR3 nucleotides: TGTGCCAGCAGTTGGTCAGGAGGGTCAGATACGCAGTATTTT. Translating it yields CASSWSGGSDTQYF.

This chain uses TRBV20-1 with TRBJ2-7; D not certain. The germline V gene encodes CDR1 DFQATT and CDR2 SNEGSKA (reference sequence). Trimming took off 5 bases at V and 4 bases at J, with 9 bases between the two ends. The CDR3 is 11 residues long. The CDR3 sequence is CSARAGYEQYF. The CDR3 DNA is TGCAGTGCTCGAGCAGGTTACGAGCAGTACTTC.

The sample holds a few counts of this clonotype. The chain uses TRBV6-1 and TRBJ1-3; D is possibly TRBD1 (5 bases). Trimming stripped 6 bases from V and 0 bases from J, with 12 bases between. The germline V gene has CDR1 MNHNS and CDR2 SASEGT. This CDR3 spans 15 amino acids. CDR3 DNA sequence: TGTGCCAGCAGGTTGGGACGGGACTCTGGAAACACCATATATTTT. It encodes CASRLGRDSGNTIYF.

Remarks on this clonotype: The CDR3 does not close with the conserved phenylalanine or tryptophan, likely indicating a read error. The V gene is TRBV6-5, the J gene TRBJ1-1; no reliable D call. The CDR3 consists of 13 residues. Deletions cut 3 bases from V and 1 base from J, with 6 bases between. The germline V gene encodes CDR1 MNHEY and CDR2 SVGAGI. The CDR3 protein is CASSYAPNTEAFS. DNA of the CDR3: TGTGCCAGCAGTTATGCACCGAACACTGAAGCTTTCTCT.

The chain is built from TRBV20-1 and TRBJ1-2; TRBD1 is a possible D gene (5 bases). Trimming pared 4 bases from V and 0 bases from J, leaving 12 bases between. The CDR3 contains 14 residues. Per germline, CDR1 DFQATT and CDR2 SNEGSKA (reference sequence). The CDR3 region has the DNA TGCAGTGCTACATACGACAGTACTAACTATGGCTACACCTTC. Encoded protein: CSATYDSTNYGYTF.

The chain is built from TRBV5-6 and TRBJ1-2, with a weak D call TRBD1 (5 bases). There are 13 residues in the CDR3. The V gene's germline CDR1 is SGHDT and CDR2 YYEEEE. V shed 0 bases and J shed 4 bases, with 7 bases lying between them. Here the CDR3 DNA reads TGTGCCAGCAGCTTGGAAAGGGGCTATGGCTACACCTTC. It codes for CASSLERGYGYTF.

J is TRBJ1-2 and V is TRBV12-3 or TRBV12-4; 12 positions match TRBD1. V dropped 4 bases and J dropped 4; count of bases not matched to a gene: 4. The CDR3 is made up of 15 amino acids. DNA of the CDR3: TGTGCCAGCAGTTCACCGGGACAGGGGGCCTATGGCTACACCTTC. It is translated as CASSSPGQGAYGYTF.

The chain links TRBV2 to TRBJ2-7; D unclear. The CDR3 sequence is 17 residues long. Germline V gives CDR1 SNHLY, CDR2 FYNNEI. Trimming removed 6 bases at V and 6 bases at J, with 27 bases between. The CDR3 sequence is CASRPLDLTHFGGEQYF. In DNA form, the CDR3 reads TGTGCCAGCAGACCCTTGGACCTTACCCACTTCGGTGGCGAGCAGTACTTC.

This chain uses TRBV7-2 with TRBJ2-7; 7 bases agree with TRBD1. The CDR3 contains 14 residues. The ends lost 5 bases at V and 2 bases at J; junction bases unmatched: 6. The germline gives CDR1 SGHTA, CDR2 FQGNSA. CDR3 nucleotides: TGTGCCAGCAGCCCGGGACAGTTAGCCTACGAGCAGTACTTC. It yields the protein CASSPGQLAYEQYF.

Only one count was recorded for this clonotype. The CDR3 region has the DNA TGTGCCAGCAGGTCTGACAGGGGCGGGGGCTACACCTTC. It specifies CASRSDRGGGYTF. The rearrangement links TRBV11-2 to TRBJ1-2; 8 nucleotides match TRBD1. From germline, CDR1 is SGHAT and CDR2 FQNNGV. The CDR3 sequence is 13 residues long. The J segment lost 8 bases and the V segment lost 6 bases, leaving 8 bases of the junction unmatched.

A few counts support this clonotype. The chain couples TRBV27 to TRBJ2-7; D remains ambiguous. V was cut by 6 bases and J by 2 bases, with 8 bases left in between. Germline V gene sequence: CDR1 MNHEY, CDR2 SMNVEV (reference sequence). The CDR3 extends over 12 amino acids. In nucleotides, the CDR3 is TGTGCCAGCAGGGACGGCACCTACGAGCAGTACTTC. Encoded protein: CASRDGTYEQYF.

There are a few counts of this clonotype. This rearrangement joins TRBV6-1 to TRBJ2-5; perhaps TRBD2 as D (5 bases). CDR3 length: 16 residues. The ends were cut back, 3 bases at V and 3 bases at J, with 17 bases in the middle. Germline CDR1 is MNHNS and CDR2 is SASEGT. Here the CDR3 reads CASSDSLWTGKETQYF. The CDR3, as DNA: TGTGCCAGCAGTGACTCCCTCTGGACGGGGAAAGAGACCCAGTACTTC.

This sequence joins TRBV5-1 and TRBJ1-1; the D gene is possibly TRBD1 (5 bases). Trimming removed 4 bases from V and 5 bases from J, with 18 bases in between. Germline loops: CDR1 SGHRS, CDR2 YFSETQ. The CDR3 covers 15 residues. CDR3 loop: CASSVMGGADTEAFF. In nucleotides, the CDR3 is TGCGCCAGCAGCGTAATGGGAGGGGCCGATACTGAAGCTTTCTTT. Full variable domain (outside the CDR3, taken from reference TRBV5-1 and TRBJ1-1): KAGVTQTPRYLIKTRGQQVTLSCSPISGHRSVSWYQQTPGQGLQFLFEYFSETQRNKGNFPGRFSGRQFSNSRSEMNVSTLELGDSALYLCASSVMGGADTEAFFGQGTRLTVV.

The J gene is TRBJ2-5, the V gene TRBV20-1, with a tentative D call TRBD2 (5 bases). Germline V lookup: CDR1 DFQATT, CDR2 SNEGSKA (reference sequence). This CDR3 comprises 12 residues. V lost 3 bases to trimming and J lost 5 bases, with 10 bases between them. Here the CDR3 reads CSASLPGETQYF. CDR3 nucleotides: TGCAGTGCTAGTTTACCGGGGGAGACCCAGTACTTC.

This chain links TRBV20-1 with TRBJ1-5, with D possibly matching TRBD1 (6 bases). Germline CDR1 reads DFQATT; CDR2 reads SNEGSKA (reference sequence). The CDR3 runs to 14 residues. The V end was cut by 3 bases, the J end by 4 bases, with 13 bases between. CDR3 residues: CSARAGTKNQPQHF. The CDR3 nucleotides are TGCAGTGCTAGGGCCGGGACAAAGAATCAGCCCCAGCATTTT.

The CDR3 bases are TGTGCCAGCAGCTTGACTAGCGGGGGGGGTTTCTACGAGCAGTACTTC. It codes for CASSLTSGGGFYEQYF. The gene calls are TRBV11-3 and TRBJ2-7, with 14 bases that match TRBD2. V trimming: 3 bases; J trimming: 3 bases; junction bases outside the gene matches: 4. Germline loops: CDR1 SGHNT, CDR2 YENEEA. The CDR3 contains 16 residues.

The chain carries TRBV29-1 and TRBJ1-5; D remains unclear. There are 13 residues in the CDR3. Trimming stripped 6 bases from V and 7 bases from J, with 16 bases between. CDR1 is SQVTM and CDR2 is ANQGSEA in the germline V gene. The CDR3 DNA follows: TGCAGCGTCGCTTTGGAAAGTAAACAGCCCCAGCATTTT. As protein: CSVALESKQPQHF.

This sequence joins TRBV7-2 and TRBJ1-2; D call uncertain. CDR1 and CDR2 from the germline V gene are SGHTA and FQGNSA. V was trimmed by 1 base and J by 5 bases, leaving 11 bases between them. The CDR3 contains 14 residues. The chain's CDR3 is CASSLVAGPYGYTF. DNA of the CDR3: TGTGCCAGCAGCTTAGTGGCGGGTCCGTATGGCTACACCTTC.

This clonotype has more than one count but fewer than ten. V and J are TRBV11-3 and TRBJ2-2; D is unresolved. This CDR3 spans 18 amino acids. Germline values: CDR1 SGHNT, CDR2 YENEEA. V was shortened by 5 bases and J by 0 bases, with 19 bases between the two germline ends. The CDR3 coding sequence is TGTGCCAGCAGCCCCGGACCCCTATCCCCCGCGAACACCGGGGAGCTGTTTTTT. As protein: CASSPGPLSPANTGELFF.

The chain recombines TRBV28 with TRBJ1-6; 8 nucleotides agree with TRBD1. Trimming cost V 2 bases and J 6 bases; bases outside gene matches: 12. Germline CDR1 is MDHEN and CDR2 is SYDVKM. This CDR3 comprises 18 residues. Here the CDR3 reads CASSLSGGTGGGNSPLHF. The CDR3 nucleotides are TGTGCCAGCAGTTTAAGTGGAGGAACAGGGGGGGGTAATTCACCCCTCCACTTT.

In its sample, this clonotype was seen a few times. The chain has TRBV7-9 and TRBJ1-1; 7 nucleotides agree with TRBD1. The germline V gene encodes CDR1 SEHNR and CDR2 FQNEAQ (reference sequence). This CDR3 contains 15 residues. The J segment lost 1 base and the V segment lost 5 bases, leaving 7 bases of the junction unmatched. In DNA, the CDR3 is TGTGCCAGCAGCGCCCGGACAGGATCGAACACTGAAGCTTTCTTT. This gives the protein CASSARTGSNTEAFF.